These T cell receptor beta chains were read from a single sample in a study of T cells in Graves' hyperthyroidism and ophthalmopathy. In TCRdb, the multiplex PCR reads were re-called with MiXCR into one record per CDR3 protein. The sample contains 750,000 to 950,000 distinct CDR3 sequences, 35% to 40% of which appear only once. The material sequenced was blood. These receptors came from a man between 18 and 35 years old with Graves' hyperthyroidism. Each CDR3 is given with its conserved first and last residue. D genes are given only for firm matches. The size field is filled for only some rows; it gives once, few, many or a size class.

>TRBJ1-5|few|.|TRBV19
TGTGCCAGTACCCTCTCCCGGGGCAATCAGCCCCAGCATTTT
CASTLSRGNQPQHF
>TRBJ2-5|.|TRBD1|TRBV6-1
TGTGCCAGCAGTGGGAGGACAGGAGAGACCCAGTACTTC
CASSGRTGETQYF
>TRBJ2-3|.|.|TRBV19
TGTGCCAGCCAGGCGGGGGATACGCAGTATTTT
CASQAGDTQYF
>TRBJ2-7|.|.|TRBV4-1
TGCGCCAGCAGCCAAGGGGGGGACAGTGAGGCGGGGGAGCAGTACTTC
CASSQGGDSEAGEQYF
>TRBJ1-5|.|.|TRBV10-3
TGTGCCATCAACGAGGCAAATCAGCCCCAGCATTTT
CAINEANQPQHF
>TRBJ2-6|once|TRBD2|TRBV7-9
TGTGCCAGCAGCTTGGGACTAGCGGGCTCCTCTGGGGCCAACGTCCTGACTTTC
CASSLGLAGSSGANVLTF
>TRBJ2-7|.|TRBD2|TRBV5-1
TGCGCCAGCAGCCAAGAGAGCACTAGCGGGAACGAGCAGTACTTC
CASSQESTSGNEQYF
>TRBJ2-7|.|.|TRBV6-5
TGTGCCAGCAGTTTGGGACCCGGCAGCGAGCAGTACTTC
CASSLGPGSEQYF
>TRBJ1-5|many|.|TRBV19
TGTGCCAGTAGAAGACAGGGCAATCAGCCCCAGCATTTT
CASRRQGNQPQHF
>TRBJ2-7|.|TRBD1|TRBV7-3
TGTGCCAGCAGCCGCGACTCAGGGGGCCCTCCCTACGAGCAGTACTTC
CASSRDSGGPPYEQYF
>TRBJ2-5|.|.|TRBV11-1
TGTGCCAGCAGCTTCGACATACTACGTCAAGAGACCCAGTACTTC
CASSFDILRQETQYF
>TRBJ1-3|many|.|TRBV10-1
TGCGCCAGCAGCGCTGACAGGAACTCTGGAAACACCATATATTTT
CASSADRNSGNTIYF
>TRBJ1-6|many|.|TRBV2
TGCGCCAGCAGCCCTGTACAGGGTAATTCACCCCTCCACTTT
CASSPVQGNSPLHF
>TRBJ2-2|.|.|TRBV11-2
TGTGCCAGCAGCTTGGAGCGCTTGCGGACCGGGGAGCTGTTTTTT
CASSLERLRTGELFF
>TRBJ2-7|few|TRBD2|TRBV13
TGTGCCAGCAGCTTAGTACTAGCGGGAGTTGAGCAGTACTTC
CASSLVLAGVEQYF
>TRBJ2-7|.|.|TRBV7-2
TGTGCCAGCAGGAAGGCCGGGACACATCCCTACGAGCAGTACTTC
CASRKAGTHPYEQYF
>TRBJ2-5|few|TRBD2|TRBV9
TGTGCCAGCAGCCAAGATCAATGGGCGGGAGTTGTTGAGACCCAGTACTTC
CASSQDQWAGVVETQYF
>TRBJ1-5|.|.|TRBV10-3
TGTGCCGTAAGGACGGGGAATCAGCCCCAGCATTTT
CAVRTGNQPQHF
>TRBJ1-2|.|TRBD1|TRBV29-1
TGCAGCGTTGAAGAGGGAGGGGACAGGGCCTATGGCTACACCTTC
CSVEEGGDRAYGYTF
>TRBJ1-6|few|.|TRBV20-1
TGCAGTGCTAGAGATTTAGGGGCCGGAAATAATTCACCCCTCCACTTT
CSARDLGAGNNSPLHF
>TRBJ2-7|few|TRBD1|TRBV12-3/TRBV12-4
TGTGCCAGCAGTTGGAGGACAGGGCACGAGCAGTACTTC
CASSWRTGHEQYF
>TRBJ1-2|many|.|TRBV12-3/TRBV12-4
TGTGCCAGCAGTTTAGCGGTGGGCCGAGAGGACACCTTC
CASSLAVGREDTF
>TRBJ2-7|.|TRBD1|TRBV7-9
TGTGCCAGCAGCACGACAGGGAGTTACAACGAGCAGTACTTC
CASSTTGSYNEQYF
>TRBJ1-6|many|.|TRBV11-2
TGTGCCAGCAGCTCCGGCAGTCTAAATAATTCACCCCTCCACTTT
CASSSGSLNNSPLHF
>TRBJ2-7|once|TRBD2|TRBV6-5
TGTGCCAGCAGTTACTCATCAGCGGGATACTACGAGCAGTACTTC
CASSYSSAGYYEQYF
>TRBJ2-7|few|.|TRBV4-1
TGCGCCAGCAGCCAAGATCGTGTGGGGTCCTACGAGCAGTACTTC
CASSQDRVGSYEQYF
>TRBJ1-6|.|.|TRBV5-1
TGCGCCAGCAGCTTGGGTAGTGTCAACCTCCACTTT
CASSLGSVNLHF
>TRBJ1-1|few|.|TRBV9
TGTGCCACGGGGGGACGGGGGGCTTTCTTT
CATGGRGAFF
>TRBJ2-5|.|.|TRBV20-1
TGCAGTGCTAGGAGTCCCAATGTGGAGACCCAGTACTTC
CSARSPNVETQYF
>TRBJ1-2|many|.|TRBV9
TGTGCCAGCAGTTCCTCCCCCGACAGGAACTATGGCTACACCTTC
CASSSSPDRNYGYTF
>TRBJ1-1|.|.|TRBV11-1
TGTGCCAGCAGCCAAGAATGGGAATTGAACACTGAAGCTTTCTTT
CASSQEWELNTEAFF
>TRBJ1-3|.|.|TRBV15
TGTGCCACCAGCAGAGACCGGGACCAGGGCACCATATATTTT
CATSRDRDQGTIYF
>TRBJ2-3|many|.|TRBV29-1
TGCAGCGTTTGGTCGGATACGCAGTATTTT
CSVWSDTQYF
>TRBJ2-2|.|.|TRBV9
TGTGCCAGCAGCGGCCGGGACTCCATCACCGGGGAGCTGTTTTTT
CASSGRDSITGELFF
>TRBJ2-7|.|TRBD2|TRBV20-1
TGCAGTGCTTCCCGTGGGACTAGCGGTTCCTACGAGCAGTACTTC
CSASRGTSGSYEQYF
>TRBJ1-4|.|.|TRBV12-3/TRBV12-4
TGTGCCAGAAAATTGGGGACAACTAATGAAAAACTGTTTTTT
CARKLGTTNEKLFF
>TRBJ2-7|few|TRBD1|TRBV5-6
TGTGCCAGCAGCATAACAGGGGACTACGAGCAGTACTTC
CASSITGDYEQYF
>TRBJ2-2|many|.|TRBV15
TGTGCCACCAGCAGAGAGGGGCCCACCGGGGAGCTGTTTTTT
CATSREGPTGELFF
>TRBJ1-2|.|.|TRBV10-3
TGTGCCAGCAGTGATGGGGAGGGAAATGGCTACACCTTC
CASSDGEGNGYTF
>TRBJ2-7|.|.|TRBV13
TGTGCCAGCAGCTTAGACTCCCGGGTTAAAGAGCAGTACTTC
CASSLDSRVKEQYF
>TRBJ2-7|many|.|TRBV2
TGTGCCAGCAGTGCCCCAAGGGACGAGCAGTACTTC
CASSAPRDEQYF
>TRBJ1-1|many|.|TRBV19
TGTGCCAGTAGTATCATCCGGGCAGCGGAAATCAACACTCCTGAAGCTTTCTTT
CASSIIRAAEINTPEAFF
>TRBJ2-7|many|.|TRBV20-1
TGCAGTGCTAGAGATTTTAGCACGTCCTACGAGCAGTACTTC
CSARDFSTSYEQYF
>TRBJ2-7|many|.|TRBV9
TGTGCCAGCAGCGTAGATCGGGATAGCCACGAGCAGTACTTC
CASSVDRDSHEQYF
>TRBJ1-5|.|.|TRBV2
TGTGCCAGCAGTGTGGCGGGGGTTGGAGATACGCAGCATTTT
CASSVAGVGDTQHF